This T cell receptor beta chain was profiled in a study of blood T cell repertoires in COVID-19. Overall study context: Material from acute and convalescent COVID-19 was sourced from the United States, Italy and Spain. Nucleic acid was either cDNA or gDNA, and it came from T cells, B-cell-depleted T cells, or PBMCs.

Profiled with immunoSEQ multiplex PCR; TCRdb holds only in-frame clones, not every one. The table includes some 65,000 clones, less than 90% detected once. V was pared by 4 bases and J by 5 bases, with 16 bases between. The CDR3 extends over 14 amino acids. Germline assignment: CDR1 SGHKS and CDR2 YYEKEE (reference sequence). The TCR comes from a man at least 80 years old with acute or convalescent COVID-19. The chain recombines TRBV5-5 with TRBJ2-7, with D possibly being TRBD2 (5 bases). The sequenced sample consisted of peripheral blood. The CDR3 coding sequence is TGTGCCAGCAGCCCTTGGCACGGGAAGGACGAGCAGTACTTC. Translated: CASSPWHGKDEQYF.